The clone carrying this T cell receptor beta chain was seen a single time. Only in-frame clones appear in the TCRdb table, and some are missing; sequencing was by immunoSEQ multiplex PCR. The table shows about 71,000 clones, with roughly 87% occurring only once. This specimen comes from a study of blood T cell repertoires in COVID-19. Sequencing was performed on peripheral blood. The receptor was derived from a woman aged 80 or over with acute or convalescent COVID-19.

The DNA of the CDR3 is TGTGCCAGCAGCTTGGCCCGCGAGGTAGCCGGGGAGCTGTTTTTT. It yields the protein CASSLAREVAGELFF. V is TRBV5-6 and J is TRBJ2-2; D call uncertain. V dropped 0 bases and J dropped 6 bases, with 12 bases sitting between them. This CDR3 has 15 amino acids. CDR1 and CDR2 from the germline V gene are SGHDT and YYEEEE.